Presented here are 29 T cell receptor beta chains from one specimen sequenced in a study of cytomegalovirus exposure and HLA in healthy donors. 13 Jbeta primers and 60 Vbeta primers were used for the PCR. The table came from immunoSEQ multiplex PCR; TCRdb's copy has only in-frame clones and leaves some out. Altogether some 160,000 clones are present, roughly 80% being singletons, with the ten largest covering 2% to 2.5%. Input material: PBMCs. The source of these receptors is a man in his fifties in good health and CMV-seropositive.

The chain carries TRBV10-2 and TRBJ2-3, with TRBD2 matching over 13 bases. The CDR3 contains 13 residues. The ends lost 8 bases at V and 4 bases at J; junction bases unmatched: 0. CDR1 WSHSY and CDR2 SAAADI come from the germline V gene. This CDR3 is CASGLAGADTQYF. DNA for the CDR3: TGCGCCAGCGGACTAGCGGGAGCAGATACGCAGTATTTT.

The chain employs TRBV18 and TRBJ1-2; D unclear. The CDR3 spans 14 residues. Germline V gene data show CDR1 as KGHSH and CDR2 as LQKENI. V lost 1 base to trimming and J lost 8 bases, with 14 bases between them. The CDR3 nucleotides read TGTGCCAGCTCACCACGGCCGCCGACGGGGGGCTACACCTTC. Its translation: CASSPRPPTGGYTF.

The gene calls are TRBV5-8 and TRBJ2-7, with TRBD2 matching 10 bases. CDR1 is SGHTS, CDR2 YDEGEE, per germline. V gave up 2 bases and J gave up 2 bases; unmatched junction bases: 1. The CDR3 covers 14 residues. Here the CDR3 reads CASSLAGGPYEQYF. For the CDR3, the DNA is TGTGCCAGCAGCTTAGCGGGGGGGCCCTACGAGCAGTACTTC.

This clone was picked up one time. The chain uses TRBV15 and TRBJ1-5, with 7 bases that match TRBD1. Germline trimming cut 1 base from V and 7 bases from J; bases unmatched to any gene: 10. The CDR3 has 16 residues. Germline V lookup: CDR1 LNHNV, CDR2 YYDKDF (reference sequence). CDR3 loop: CATSRGEEGAKQPQHF. The CDR3 DNA sequence: TGTGCCACCAGCAGAGGGGAGGAGGGGGCAAAACAGCCCCAGCATTTT. Filled out from reference TRBV15 and TRBJ1-5, the complete variable domain reads DAMVIQNPRYQVTQFGKPVTLSCSQTLNHNVMYWYQQKSSQAPKLLFHYYDKDFNNEADTPDNFQSRRPNTSFCFLDIRSPGLGDTAMYLCATSRGEEGAKQPQHFGDGTRLSIL.

The rearrangement joins TRBV7-8 to TRBJ1-5; the D is unclear. Deletions cut 7 bases from V and 0 bases from J, with 13 bases between. This CDR3 contains 15 residues. Germline assignment: CDR1 SGHVS and CDR2 FQNEAQ. The CDR3 is CASNPGLYSNQPQHF. The CDR3 coding sequence is TGTGCCAGCAACCCAGGACTCTATAGCAATCAGCCCCAGCATTTT.

The chain uses TRBV5-1 and TRBJ2-5, with a possible D match to TRBD2 (6 bases). Germline CDR1 reads SGHRS; CDR2 reads YFSETQ. The CDR3 is 17 residues long. V was cut by 3 bases and J by 5 bases, with 23 bases left in between. The DNA for the CDR3 is TGCGCCAGCAGCTCCGACCCCCCCGGGGGTTCTGGCGAGACCCAGTACTTC. It specifies CASSSDPPGGSGETQYF. Together with reference TRBV5-1 and TRBJ2-5, the CDR3 gives the full variable domain: KAGVTQTPRYLIKTRGQQVTLSCSPISGHRSVSWYQQTPGQGLQFLFEYFSETQRNKGNFPGRFSGRQFSNSRSEMNVSTLELGDSALYLCASSSDPPGGSGETQYFGPGTRLLVL.

The rearrangement joins TRBV7-2 to TRBJ1-2; tentatively, D is TRBD1 (5 bases). This CDR3 contains 12 residues. CDR1 and CDR2 (germline): SGHTA, FQGNSA. V shed 8 bases and J shed 8 bases, with 15 bases lying between them. CDR3 sequence: CASLGRGEGYTF. CDR3 coding DNA: TGTGCCAGCCTGGGGAGGGGTGAAGGCTACACCTTC.

V is TRBV5-4 and J is TRBJ1-2, with 10 bases fitting TRBD1. CDR3 length: 15 amino acids. In germline, CDR1 is SGHNT, CDR2 YYREEE (reference sequence). V dropped 2 bases and J dropped 2; count of bases not matched to a gene: 3. In DNA, the CDR3 is TGTGCCAGCAGCTTCGGACAGGGGGTGAACTATGGCTACACCTTC. This codes for CASSFGQGVNYGYTF.

This chain links TRBV6-5 with TRBJ2-7, with D perhaps matching TRBD1 (6 bases). The V end was cut by 0 bases, the J end by 0 bases, with 9 bases between. This CDR3 contains 15 residues. Germline values: CDR1 MNHEY, CDR2 SVGAGI. The CDR3 nucleotides are TGTGCCAGCAGTTACTCAAGGGGGAGCTCCTACGAGCAGTACTTC. Its protein product is CASSYSRGSSYEQYF.

The V and J genes are TRBV10-1 and TRBJ2-3; 8 bases map to TRBD2. This CDR3 is 14 amino acids long. Germline V gene lookup returns CDR1 WNHNN and CDR2 SYGVQD (reference sequence). V shed 4 bases and J 0 bases; nucleotides not matched to a gene: 0. As DNA, the CDR3 is TGCGCCAGCAGTGTAGCGGGGAGCACAGATACGCAGTATTTT. Translation: CASSVAGSTDTQYF.

This clone has only a few counts. This chain joins TRBV5-6 and TRBJ2-1; 9 bases map to TRBD2. The CDR3 runs to 16 residues. The germline V gene encodes CDR1 SGHDT and CDR2 YYEEEE. V lost 1 base to trimming and J lost 7 bases; unmatched junction nucleotides: 9. The CDR3 loop reads CASSLRGGAEGNEQFF. The DNA of the CDR3 is TGTGCCAGCAGCTTGCGCGGGGGGGCCGAGGGGAATGAGCAGTTCTTC.

The rearrangement uses TRBV2 and TRBJ2-5, with 11 bases aligning to TRBD2. The CDR3 is 15 residues long. V gave up 6 bases and J gave up 5 bases; unmatched junction bases: 8. Germline values: CDR1 SNHLY, CDR2 FYNNEI. CDR3 protein: CASSLTSGVGETQYF. The CDR3 DNA reads TGTGCCAGCAGCTTGACTAGCGGGGTCGGGGAGACCCAGTACTTC. The entire variable domain, with the rest obtained from reference TRBV2 and TRBJ2-5, is as follows: EPEVTQTPSHQVTQMGQEVILRCVPISNHLYFYWYRQILGQKVEFLVSFYNNEISEKSEIFDDQFSVERPDGSNFTLKIRSTKLEDSAMYFCASSLTSGVGETQYFGPGTRLLVL.

This chain connects TRBV9 to TRBJ2-5; possibly TRBD1 for D (6 bases). V was trimmed by 4 bases and J by 0 bases, leaving 13 bases between them. Germline-derived CDR1 and CDR2 are SGDLS and YYNGEE. The CDR3 consists of 15 residues. CDR3 in DNA: TGTGCCAGCAGCTTCGGAGACAGGTACCAAGAGACCCAGTACTTC. As protein: CASSFGDRYQETQYF.

The genes are TRBV18 and TRBJ2-7; weak D call: TRBD1 (6 bases). The CDR3 is 16 amino acids. Germline assignment: CDR1 KGHSH and CDR2 LQKENI. Between the trimmed V and J ends, which lost 4 bases and 2 bases, there was a span of 18 bases. DNA for the CDR3: TGTGCCAGCTCACGAGTGCCCGGGACATCGACCTACGAGCAGTACTTC. Its translation is CASSRVPGTSTYEQYF.

The CDR3 bases are TGCGCCAGCAGCTTGGATGGAGGGGGGGTTCAGCCCCAGCATTTT. Amino acid sequence: CASSLDGGGVQPQHF. The chain links TRBV5-1 to TRBJ1-5, with D perhaps matching TRBD1 (6 bases). Germline-derived CDR1 and CDR2 are SGHRS and YFSETQ. Trimming took 0 bases from V and 6 from J, leaving 13 bases between them. This CDR3 has 15 residues.

The chain carries TRBV6-5 and TRBJ2-5; the D gene is possibly TRBD2 (6 bases). The J call may be faulty, since TRBJ2-7 better matches the DNA end. The CDR3 covers 15 residues. Germline CDR1 is MNHEY and CDR2 is SVGAGI. CDR3 region: CASSYSREVRFEQYF. DNA of the CDR3: TGTGCCAGCAGTTACTCGAGGGAGGTACGTTTCGAGCAGTACTTC.

This clone was seen a handful of times. The gene calls are TRBV6-1 and TRBJ2-1; D is unclear. The V gene lost 5 bases and the J gene lost 4 bases, with 12 bases spanning the gap. Germline V lookup: CDR1 MNHNS, CDR2 SASEGT. CDR3 size: 14 residues. The CDR3 loop reads CASSYTGEYNEQFF. The CDR3 region has the DNA TGTGCCAGCAGTTATACTGGAGAATACAATGAGCAGTTCTTC.

V gene TRBV9 combines with J gene TRBJ2-3; TRBD1 aligns across 8 bases. The CDR3 sequence is 18 residues long. Trimming cost V 2 bases and J 2 bases; bases outside gene matches: 13. Germline V lookup: CDR1 SGDLS, CDR2 YYNGEE. CDR3 residues: CASSVEWFIQGDTDTQYF. CDR3 DNA: TGTGCCAGCAGCGTGGAGTGGTTTATACAGGGGGACACAGATACGCAGTATTTT.

The J gene is TRBJ1-2, the V gene TRBV5-8; D is perhaps TRBD1 (5 bases). V lost 8 bases and J 6 bases, leaving 17 bases between the germline ends. The CDR3 is 13 residues long. Germline V gene lookup returns CDR1 SGHTS and CDR2 YDEGEE. The CDR3 loop reads CASRPRARDGYTF. CDR3 nucleotide sequence: TGTGCCAGTCGGCCCCGGGCCAGGGATGGCTACACCTTC. Together with reference TRBV5-8 and TRBJ1-2, the CDR3 gives the full variable domain: EAGVTQSPTHLIKTRGQQATLRCSPISGHTSVYWYQQALGLGLQFLLWYDEGEERNRGNFPPRFSGRQFPNYSSELNVNALELEDSALYLCASRPRARDGYTFGSGTRLTVV.

The chain joins TRBV4-2 to TRBJ1-4; a possible D gene is TRBD1 (6 bases). Trimming pared 4 bases from V and 6 bases from J, leaving 15 bases between. The CDR3 loop spans 15 amino acids. CDR1 and CDR2 (germline): LGHNA, YNFKEQ. The CDR3 reads CASSPLQGRDEKLFF. The CDR3 coding sequence is TGTGCCAGCAGCCCCCTACAGGGCCGGGATGAAAAACTGTTTTTT.

The V and J genes are TRBV6-1 and TRBJ1-1, with 9 bases identical to TRBD1. CDR1 and CDR2 (germline): MNHNS, SASEGT. The CDR3 contains 15 residues. V lost 1 base to trimming and J lost 6 bases; unmatched junction nucleotides: 6. This chain's CDR3 is CASSEVWTGESEAFF. In DNA, the CDR3 is TGTGCCAGCAGTGAAGTATGGACAGGGGAGTCTGAAGCTTTCTTT.

The CDR3 region is CAGSGPGTPQDGYTF. The CDR3 DNA is TGTGCCGGGAGTGGCCCAGGAACTCCTCAGGATGGCTACACCTTC. The gene calls are TRBV28 and TRBJ1-2; the D is unclear. V was pared by 11 bases and J by 6 bases, with 25 bases between. The CDR3 runs 15 residues. Germline CDR1 MDHEN, CDR2 SYDVKM.

The chain has TRBV6-4 and TRBJ2-2, with a weak D call TRBD1 (5 bases). CDR1 MRHNA and CDR2 SNTAGT come from the germline V gene. The CDR3 is 16 residues long. Trimming removed 0 bases from V and 3 bases from J, with 11 bases in between. The CDR3 loop is CASSDSLGHDTGELFF. The CDR3 DNA sequence: TGTGCCAGCAGTGACTCTCTAGGACACGACACCGGGGAGCTGTTTTTT.

Worth noting for this clone: Additional DNA sequences in this sample encode the identical CDR3. The V and J genes are TRBV29-1 and TRBJ1-2; possible D gene TRBD1, 5 bases. Trimming pared 1 base from V and 5 bases from J, leaving 11 bases between. Per the germline V gene, CDR1 is SQVTM and CDR2 is ANQGSEA. This CDR3 is 13 amino acids long. The CDR3 loop is CSVEGQGGYGYTF. In nucleotides, the CDR3 is TGCAGCGTTGAAGGGCAGGGCGGTTATGGCTACACCTTC.

The chain is built from TRBV19 and TRBJ2-1, with D possibly matching TRBD2 (6 bases). Deletions cut 6 bases from V and 12 bases from J, with 12 bases between. CDR3 length: 11 residues. Germline CDR1 and CDR2: LNHDA and SQIVND (reference sequence). CDR3 bases: TGTGCCAGTAGCTTAGGAGGGTGGCAGTTCTTC. Protein: CASSLGGWQFF.

The rearrangement joins TRBV27 to TRBJ2-7; 12 positions agree with TRBD2. The CDR3 is made up of 17 amino acids. The ends lost 6 bases at V and 4 bases at J; junction bases unmatched: 13. CDR1 is MNHEY, CDR2 SMNVEV, per germline (reference sequence). CDR3 bases: TGTGCCAGCAGCCTCACCCCTAGCGGGGGGGTCCAATACGAGCAGTACTTC. Encoded protein: CASSLTPSGGVQYEQYF.

The chain has TRBV5-1 and TRBJ2-5, with D perhaps matching TRBD1 (5 bases). The DNA end is a closer match to TRBJ2-7, so the J assignment may be wrong. The CDR3 totals 14 residues. Per germline, CDR1 SGHRS and CDR2 YFSETQ. CDR3 amino acids: CASSLRAGSDEQYF. The CDR3, as DNA: TGCGCCAGCAGCTTGCGGGCAGGGTCCGACGAGCAGTACTTC.

The chain employs TRBV9 and TRBJ2-5, with 9 nucleotides matching TRBD2. Germline lookup yields CDR1 SGDLS and CDR2 YYNGEE. V shed 0 bases, J shed 1 base, and the junction held 7 bases outside the gene matches. This CDR3 is built from 17 residues. As DNA, the CDR3 is TGTGCCAGCAGCGTAGGAAATAGCGGGGGCCCCCAAGAGACCCAGTACTTC. Protein product: CASSVGNSGGPQETQYF. Filled out from reference TRBV9 and TRBJ2-5, the complete variable domain reads DSGVTQTPKHLITATGQRVTLRCSPRSGDLSVYWYQQSLDQGLQFLIQYYNGEERAKGNILERFSAQQFPDLHSELNLSSLELGDSALYFCASSVGNSGGPQETQYFGPGTRLLVL.

The chain uses TRBV7-6 and TRBJ1-1; D is unresolved. CDR1 and CDR2 from the germline V gene are SGHVS and FNYEAQ. The CDR3 contains 15 residues. Trimming took off 4 bases at V and 0 bases at J, with 12 bases between the two ends. CDR3 DNA sequence: TGTGCCAGCAGCTCGCTAGGACTGCTGAACACTGAAGCTTTCTTT. This sequence encodes CASSSLGLLNTEAFF.